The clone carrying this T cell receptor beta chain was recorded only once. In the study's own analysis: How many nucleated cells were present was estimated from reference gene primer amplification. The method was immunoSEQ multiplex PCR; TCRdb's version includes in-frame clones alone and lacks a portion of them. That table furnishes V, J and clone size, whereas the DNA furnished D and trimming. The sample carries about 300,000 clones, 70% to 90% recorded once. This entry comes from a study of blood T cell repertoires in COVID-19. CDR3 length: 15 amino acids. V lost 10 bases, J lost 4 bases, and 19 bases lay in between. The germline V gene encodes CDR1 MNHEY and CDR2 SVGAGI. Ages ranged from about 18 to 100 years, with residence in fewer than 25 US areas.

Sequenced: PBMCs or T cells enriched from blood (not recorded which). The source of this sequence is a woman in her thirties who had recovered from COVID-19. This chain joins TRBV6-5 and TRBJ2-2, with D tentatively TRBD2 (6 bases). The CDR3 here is CATSWGRGFTGELFF. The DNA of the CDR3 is TGTGCCACCAGCTGGGGTCGGGGGTTCACCGGGGAGCTGTTTTTT.